The subject of this entry is one T cell receptor beta chain. This specimen belongs to a study of OX40 agonist ivuxolimab in advanced cancers. This CDR3 is built from 14 residues. V lost 0 bases, J lost 4 bases, and 10 bases lay in between. The germline gives CDR1 SGHDT, CDR2 YYEEEE. Generated by immunoSEQ multiplex PCR, the TCRdb table keeps only in-frame clones and is missing some. The sample yields approximately 59,000 clones, around four fifths seen once. The genes are TRBV5-6 and TRBJ1-2; D is undetermined. The source was CD4+ or CD8+ T cells sorted from blood, collected in a trial of the OX40 agonist ivuxolimab. The sequence derives from an adult with an advanced solid tumor such as melanoma, head and neck, liver or kidney cancer. The CDR3 spells CASSLVKVTYGYTF. The CDR3 DNA is TGTGCCAGCAGCTTGGTGAAGGTAACCTATGGCTACACCTTC.